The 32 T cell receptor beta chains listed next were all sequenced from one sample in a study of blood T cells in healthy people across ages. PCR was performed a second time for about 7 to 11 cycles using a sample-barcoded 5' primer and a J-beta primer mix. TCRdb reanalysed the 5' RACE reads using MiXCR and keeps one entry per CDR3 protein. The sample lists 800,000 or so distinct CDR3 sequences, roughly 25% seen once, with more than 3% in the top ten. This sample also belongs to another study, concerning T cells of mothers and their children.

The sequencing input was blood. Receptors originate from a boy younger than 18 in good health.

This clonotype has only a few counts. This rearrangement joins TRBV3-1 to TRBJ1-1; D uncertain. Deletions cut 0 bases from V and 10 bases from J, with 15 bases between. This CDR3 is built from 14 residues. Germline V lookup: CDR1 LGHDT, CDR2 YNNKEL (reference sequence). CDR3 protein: CASSQDRAGSGAFF. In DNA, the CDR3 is TGTGCCAGCAGCCAAGATAGGGCCGGGAGTGGAGCTTTCTTT.

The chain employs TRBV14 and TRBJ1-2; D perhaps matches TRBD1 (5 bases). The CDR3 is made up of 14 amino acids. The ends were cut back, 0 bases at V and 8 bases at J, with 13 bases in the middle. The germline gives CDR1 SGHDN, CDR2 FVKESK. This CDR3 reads CASSQERGRYGYTF. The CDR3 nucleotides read TGTGCCAGCAGCCAAGAAAGGGGCAGATACGGCTACACCTTC.

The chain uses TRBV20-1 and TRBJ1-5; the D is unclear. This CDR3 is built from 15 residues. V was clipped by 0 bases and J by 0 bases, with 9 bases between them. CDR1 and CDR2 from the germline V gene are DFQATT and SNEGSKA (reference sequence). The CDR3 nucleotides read TGCAGTGCTAGAGAAGGCAGCAATAGCAATCAGCCCCAGCATTTT. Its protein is CSAREGSNSNQPQHF.

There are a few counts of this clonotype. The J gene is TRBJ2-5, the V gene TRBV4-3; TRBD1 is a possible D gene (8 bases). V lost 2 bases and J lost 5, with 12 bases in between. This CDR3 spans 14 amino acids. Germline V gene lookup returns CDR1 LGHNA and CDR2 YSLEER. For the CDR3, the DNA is TGCGCCAGCAGCCAACAACAGGGGGGGGAGACCCAGTACTTC. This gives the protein CASSQQQGGETQYF.

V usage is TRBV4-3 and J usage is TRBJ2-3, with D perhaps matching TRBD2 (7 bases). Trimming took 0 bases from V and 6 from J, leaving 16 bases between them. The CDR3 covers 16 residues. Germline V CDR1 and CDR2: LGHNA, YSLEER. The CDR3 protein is CASSQETGGHVDTQYF. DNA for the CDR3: TGCGCCAGCAGCCAAGAAACGGGGGGCCACGTGGATACGCAGTATTTT.

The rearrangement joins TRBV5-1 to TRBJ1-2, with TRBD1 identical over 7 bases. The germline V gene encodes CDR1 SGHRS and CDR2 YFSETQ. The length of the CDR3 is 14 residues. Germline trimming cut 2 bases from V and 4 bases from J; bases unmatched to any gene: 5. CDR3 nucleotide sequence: TGCGCCAGCAGCTTAGGACAGGCGCCCTATGGCTACACCTTC. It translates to CASSLGQAPYGYTF. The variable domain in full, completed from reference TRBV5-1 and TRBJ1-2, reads KAGVTQTPRYLIKTRGQQVTLSCSPISGHRSVSWYQQTPGQGLQFLFEYFSETQRNKGNFPGRFSGRQFSNSRSEMNVSTLELGDSALYLCASSLGQAPYGYTFGSGTRLTVV.

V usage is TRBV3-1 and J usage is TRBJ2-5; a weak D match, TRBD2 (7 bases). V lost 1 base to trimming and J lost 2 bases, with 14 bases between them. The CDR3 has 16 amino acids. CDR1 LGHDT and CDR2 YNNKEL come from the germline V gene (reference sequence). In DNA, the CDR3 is TGTGCCAGCAGCCAAGGAGGGGGGGGTACACAAGAGACCCAGTACTTC. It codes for CASSQGGGGTQETQYF.

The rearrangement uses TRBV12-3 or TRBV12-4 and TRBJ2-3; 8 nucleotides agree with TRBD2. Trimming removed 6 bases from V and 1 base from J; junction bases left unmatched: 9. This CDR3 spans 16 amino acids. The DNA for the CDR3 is TGTGCCAGCAGCCAAACTAGCGGTAAAGGCACAGATACGCAGTATTTT. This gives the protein CASSQTSGKGTDTQYF.

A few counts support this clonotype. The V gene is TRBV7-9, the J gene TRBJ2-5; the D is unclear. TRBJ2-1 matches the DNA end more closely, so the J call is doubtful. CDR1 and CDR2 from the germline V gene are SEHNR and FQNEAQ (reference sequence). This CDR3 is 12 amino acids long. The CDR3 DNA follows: TGTGCCAGCAGCCCAGTCTCCGATGAGCAGTTCTTC. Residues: CASSPVSDEQFF.

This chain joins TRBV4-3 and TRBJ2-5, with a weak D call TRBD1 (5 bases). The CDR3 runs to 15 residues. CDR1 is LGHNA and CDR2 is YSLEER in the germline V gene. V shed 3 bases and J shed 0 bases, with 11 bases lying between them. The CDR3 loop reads CASSQSPGYQETQYF. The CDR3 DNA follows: TGCGCCAGCAGCCAGAGCCCAGGGTACCAAGAGACCCAGTACTTC.

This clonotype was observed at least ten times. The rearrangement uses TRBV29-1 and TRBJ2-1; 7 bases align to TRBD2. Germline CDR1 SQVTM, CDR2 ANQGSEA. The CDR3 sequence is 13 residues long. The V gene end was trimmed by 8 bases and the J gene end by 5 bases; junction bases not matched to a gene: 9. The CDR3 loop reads CSPVGLADNEQFF. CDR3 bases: TGCAGCCCCGTGGGGCTAGCGGACAATGAGCAGTTCTTC.

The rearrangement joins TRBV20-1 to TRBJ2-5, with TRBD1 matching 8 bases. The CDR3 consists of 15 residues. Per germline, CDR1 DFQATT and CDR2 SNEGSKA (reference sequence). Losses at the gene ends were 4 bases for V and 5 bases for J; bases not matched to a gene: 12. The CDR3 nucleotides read TGCAGTGCTAAACCCTGGGGGCAGGGGGCCGAGACCCAGTACTTC. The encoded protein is CSAKPWGQGAETQYF.

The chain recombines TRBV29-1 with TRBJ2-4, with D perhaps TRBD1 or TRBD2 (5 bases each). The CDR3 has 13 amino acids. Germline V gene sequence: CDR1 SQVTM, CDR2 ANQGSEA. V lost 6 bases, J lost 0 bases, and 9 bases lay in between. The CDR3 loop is CSVGRGAKNIQYF. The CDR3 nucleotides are TGCAGCGTGGGACGAGGAGCCAAAAACATTCAGTACTTC. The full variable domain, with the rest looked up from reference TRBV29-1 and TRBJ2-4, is SAVISQKPSRDICQRGTSLTIQCQVDSQVTMMFWYRQQPGQSLTLIATANQGSEATYESGFVIDKFPISRPNLTFSTLTVSNMSPEDSSIYLCSVGRGAKNIQYFGAGTRLSVL.

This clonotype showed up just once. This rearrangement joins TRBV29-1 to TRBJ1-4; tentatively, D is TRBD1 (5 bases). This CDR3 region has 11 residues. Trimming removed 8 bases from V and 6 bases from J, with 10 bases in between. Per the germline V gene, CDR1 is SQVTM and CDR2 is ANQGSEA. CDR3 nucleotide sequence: TGCAGCATGCTGGGGGATGAAAAACTGTTTTTT. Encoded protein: CSMLGDEKLFF.

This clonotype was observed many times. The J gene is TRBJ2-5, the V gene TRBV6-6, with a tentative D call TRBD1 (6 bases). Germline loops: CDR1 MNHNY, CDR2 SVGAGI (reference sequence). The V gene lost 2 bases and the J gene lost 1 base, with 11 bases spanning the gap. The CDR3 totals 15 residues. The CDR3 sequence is CASSYPNRAQETQYF. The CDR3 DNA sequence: TGTGCCAGCAGTTACCCCAACAGGGCCCAAGAGACCCAGTACTTC.

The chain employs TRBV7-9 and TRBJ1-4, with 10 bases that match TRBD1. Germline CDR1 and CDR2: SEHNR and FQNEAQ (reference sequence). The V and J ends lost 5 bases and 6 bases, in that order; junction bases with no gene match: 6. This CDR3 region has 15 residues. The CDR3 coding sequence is TGTGCCAGCAGCGCCGGGGACAGGGGTTATGAAAAACTGTTTTTT. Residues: CASSAGDRGYEKLFF.

This chain's CDR3 is CASSRQTSGYHEQYF. The CDR3 DNA sequence: TGTGCCAGCAGCCGTCAGACTAGCGGGTACCACGAGCAGTACTTC. V and J are TRBV3-1 and TRBJ2-7; 10 bases line up with TRBD2. The ends lost 4 bases at V and 5 bases at J; junction bases unmatched: 8. Germline lookup yields CDR1 LGHDT and CDR2 YNNKEL (reference sequence). The CDR3 consists of 15 residues.

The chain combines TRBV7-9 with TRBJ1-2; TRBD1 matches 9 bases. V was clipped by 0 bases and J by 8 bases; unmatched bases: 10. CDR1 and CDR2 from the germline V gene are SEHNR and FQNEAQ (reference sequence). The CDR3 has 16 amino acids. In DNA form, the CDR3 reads TGTGCCAGCAGCTTAGCGGATGGACAGGGGTTGAACGGCTACACCTTC. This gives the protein CASSLADGQGLNGYTF.

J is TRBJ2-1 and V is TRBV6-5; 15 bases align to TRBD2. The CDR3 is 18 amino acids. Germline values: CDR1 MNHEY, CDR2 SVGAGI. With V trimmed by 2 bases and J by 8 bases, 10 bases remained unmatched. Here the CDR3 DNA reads TGTGCCAGCAGTTACGGTGGACTAGCGGGAGGGCCTTTGGATGAGCAGTTCTTC. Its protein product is CASSYGGLAGGPLDEQFF.

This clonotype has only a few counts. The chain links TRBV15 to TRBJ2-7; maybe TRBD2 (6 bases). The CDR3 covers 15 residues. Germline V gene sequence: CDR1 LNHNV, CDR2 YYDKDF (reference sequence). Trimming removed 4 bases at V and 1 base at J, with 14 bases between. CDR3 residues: CATSTQAGDSYEQYF. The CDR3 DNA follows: TGTGCCACCAGCACGCAAGCGGGTGATTCCTACGAGCAGTACTTC.

CDR3 bases: TGTGCCAGCAGTTCGTCGAGGGGAAGCGAGCAGTACTTC. Translation: CASSSSRGSEQYF. V and J are TRBV6-5 and TRBJ2-1; D is tentatively TRBD1 or TRBD2 (5 bases each). Judging by the DNA end, TRBJ2-7 fits better; the J call may be wrong. The CDR3 consists of 13 residues. Germline V gives CDR1 MNHEY, CDR2 SVGAGI.

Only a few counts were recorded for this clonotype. The CDR3 DNA is TGTGCCACTTCGGACAGAGCCAAGCAGTACTTC. Its protein is CATSDRAKQYF. This chain connects TRBV15 to TRBJ2-7, with D possibly matching TRBD1 (6 bases). Looked up from germline, CDR1 is LNHNV and CDR2 is YYDKDF (reference sequence). The germline V and J ends were trimmed by 9 bases and 8 bases, with 14 bases remaining between them. The CDR3 runs to 11 residues. The full variable domain, with the rest looked up from reference TRBV15 and TRBJ2-7, is DAMVIQNPRYQVTQFGKPVTLSCSQTLNHNVMYWYQQKSSQAPKLLFHYYDKDFNNEADTPDNFQSRRPNTSFCFLDIRSPGLGDTAMYLCATSDRAKQYFGPGTRLTVT.

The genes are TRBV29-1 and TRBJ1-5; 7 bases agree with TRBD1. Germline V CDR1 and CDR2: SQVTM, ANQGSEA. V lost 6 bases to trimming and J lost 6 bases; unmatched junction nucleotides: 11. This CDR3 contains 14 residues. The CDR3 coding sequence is TGCAGCGTCTGCACAGGGGAGAAAGGTCAGCCCCAGCATTTT. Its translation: CSVCTGEKGQPQHF.

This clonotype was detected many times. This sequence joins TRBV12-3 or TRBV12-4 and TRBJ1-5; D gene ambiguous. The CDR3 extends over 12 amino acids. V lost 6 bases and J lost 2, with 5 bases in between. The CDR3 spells CASRGGNQPQHF. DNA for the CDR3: TGTGCCAGCAGGGGAGGCAATCAGCCCCAGCATTTT.

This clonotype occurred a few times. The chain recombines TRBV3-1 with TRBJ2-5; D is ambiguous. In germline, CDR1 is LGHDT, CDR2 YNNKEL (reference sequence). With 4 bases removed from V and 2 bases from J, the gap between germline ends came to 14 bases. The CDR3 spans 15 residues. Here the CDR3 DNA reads TGTGCCAGCAGCCGCAGTCGAGTGATACAAGAGACCCAGTACTTC. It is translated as CASSRSRVIQETQYF.

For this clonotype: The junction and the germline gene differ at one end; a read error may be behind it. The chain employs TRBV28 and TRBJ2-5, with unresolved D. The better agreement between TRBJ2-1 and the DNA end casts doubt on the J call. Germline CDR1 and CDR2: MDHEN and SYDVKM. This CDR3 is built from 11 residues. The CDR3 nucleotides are TGTGCCAGCACCACCTACGATGAGCAGTTCTTC. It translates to CASTTYDEQFF.

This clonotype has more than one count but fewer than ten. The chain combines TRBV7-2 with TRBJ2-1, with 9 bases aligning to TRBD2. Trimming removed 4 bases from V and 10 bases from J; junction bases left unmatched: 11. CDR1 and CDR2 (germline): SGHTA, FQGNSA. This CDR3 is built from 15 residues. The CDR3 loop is CASSSLPGTSWEQFF. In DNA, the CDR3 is TGTGCCAGCAGCTCGCTCCCCGGGACTAGCTGGGAGCAGTTCTTC.

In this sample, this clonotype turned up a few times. The DNA of the CDR3 is TGCAGTGCTAGAGATCTGGGCAGGAACCATCAGCCCCAGCATTTT. Its translation is CSARDLGRNHQPQHF. This chain links TRBV20-1 with TRBJ1-5; D is uncertain. The CDR3 loop spans 15 amino acids. Trimming removed 0 bases at V and 5 bases at J, with 14 bases between. In germline, CDR1 is DFQATT, CDR2 SNEGSKA (reference sequence).

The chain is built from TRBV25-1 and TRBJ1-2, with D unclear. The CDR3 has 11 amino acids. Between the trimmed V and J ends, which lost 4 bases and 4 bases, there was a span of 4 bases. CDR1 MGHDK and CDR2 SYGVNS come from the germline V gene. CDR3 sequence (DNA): TGTGCCAGCAGTGGCCTCTATGGCTACACCTTC. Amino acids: CASSGLYGYTF.

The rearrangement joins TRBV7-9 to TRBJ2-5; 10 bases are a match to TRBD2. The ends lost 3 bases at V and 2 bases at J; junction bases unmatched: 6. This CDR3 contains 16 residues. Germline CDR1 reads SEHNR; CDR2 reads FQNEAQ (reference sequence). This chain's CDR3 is CASSFSGRIRQETQYF. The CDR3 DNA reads TGTGCCAGCAGCTTTAGCGGGAGGATTCGGCAAGAGACCCAGTACTTC.

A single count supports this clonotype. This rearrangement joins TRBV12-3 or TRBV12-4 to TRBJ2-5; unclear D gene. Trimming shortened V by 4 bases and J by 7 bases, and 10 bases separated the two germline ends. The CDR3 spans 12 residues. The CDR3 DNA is TGTGCCAGCAGTTCAGGAGTATGGACCCAGTACTTC. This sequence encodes CASSSGVWTQYF.

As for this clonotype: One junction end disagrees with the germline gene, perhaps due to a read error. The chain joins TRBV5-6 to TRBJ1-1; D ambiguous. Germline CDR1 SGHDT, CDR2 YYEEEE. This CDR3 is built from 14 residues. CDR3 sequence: CASSFRLTNTEAFF. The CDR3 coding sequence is TGTGCCAGCAGCTTTAGGCTGACGAACACTGAGGCTTTCTTT.